The clone carrying this T cell receptor (beta chain) was observed a few times. Its antigen is still unknown. These data originate in a study of spatial heterogeneity in lung cancer. General study results and limits: Detection of ubiquitous tumor TCRs in blood was higher at resection than follow-up.

Germline CDR1 and CDR2: SGHDN and FVKESK. With 0 bases removed from V and 3 bases from J, the gap between germline ends came to 9 bases. The CDR3 has 14 amino acids. The time point is: sample taken at primary tumor resection. Whole RNA obtained from tumor, nontumor lung or frozen PBMC underwent sequencing without sorting. Donors were some 72 untreated early-stage non-small cell lung cancer patients. Individually, TCR cDNA molecules were each labelled with a unique molecular identifier. TCRdb redid the calling of the 5' RACE reads with MiXCR, one entry per CDR3 protein. Among more than 30,000 distinct CDR3 sequences listed, less than 6% were seen once.

This chain uses TRBV14 with TRBJ2-7; D call uncertain. The sequence derives from a male donor with early-stage non-small cell lung cancer. This material consisted of PBMCs, taken at surgery. CDR3 DNA sequence: TGTGCCAGCAGCCAAGATCCCTGGGGCTACGAGCAGTACTTC. Its translation: CASSQDPWGYEQYF.